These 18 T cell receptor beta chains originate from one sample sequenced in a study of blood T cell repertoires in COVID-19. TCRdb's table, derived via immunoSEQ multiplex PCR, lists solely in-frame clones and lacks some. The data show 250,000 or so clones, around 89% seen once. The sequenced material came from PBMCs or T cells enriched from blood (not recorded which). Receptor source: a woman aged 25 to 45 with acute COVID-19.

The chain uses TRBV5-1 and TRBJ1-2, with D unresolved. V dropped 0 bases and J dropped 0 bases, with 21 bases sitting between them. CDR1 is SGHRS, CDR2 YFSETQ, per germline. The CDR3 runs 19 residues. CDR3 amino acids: CASSLEDLSPGSPNYGYTF. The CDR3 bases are TGCGCCAGCAGCTTGGAGGATTTATCGCCGGGATCTCCTAACTATGGCTACACCTTC.

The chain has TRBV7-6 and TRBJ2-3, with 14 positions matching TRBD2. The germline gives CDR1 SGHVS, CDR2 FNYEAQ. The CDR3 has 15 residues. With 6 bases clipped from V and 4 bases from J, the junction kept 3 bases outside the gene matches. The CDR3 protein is CASRGGLAGADTQYF. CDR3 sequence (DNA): TGTGCCAGCAGGGGGGGACTAGCGGGAGCAGATACGCAGTATTTT.

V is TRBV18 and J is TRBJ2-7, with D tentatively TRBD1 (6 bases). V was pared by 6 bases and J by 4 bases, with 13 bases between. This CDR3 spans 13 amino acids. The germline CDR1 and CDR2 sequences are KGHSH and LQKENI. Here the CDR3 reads CASSLDRKYEQYF. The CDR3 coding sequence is TGTGCCAGCTCCCTTGACAGGAAATACGAGCAGTACTTC.

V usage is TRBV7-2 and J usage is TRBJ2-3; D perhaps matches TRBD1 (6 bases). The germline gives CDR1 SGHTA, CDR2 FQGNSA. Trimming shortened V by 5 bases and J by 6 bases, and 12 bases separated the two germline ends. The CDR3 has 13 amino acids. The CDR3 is CASSIGTTDTQYF. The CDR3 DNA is TGTGCCAGCAGCATCGGGACAACGGATACGCAGTATTTT.

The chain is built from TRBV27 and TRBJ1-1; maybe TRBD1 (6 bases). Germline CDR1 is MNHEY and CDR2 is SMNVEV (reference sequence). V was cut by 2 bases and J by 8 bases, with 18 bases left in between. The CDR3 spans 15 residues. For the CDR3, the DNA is TGTGCCAGCAGTTTAGGTGCGGGGGCGGAACCGGAAGCTTTCTTT. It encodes CASSLGAGAEPEAFF.

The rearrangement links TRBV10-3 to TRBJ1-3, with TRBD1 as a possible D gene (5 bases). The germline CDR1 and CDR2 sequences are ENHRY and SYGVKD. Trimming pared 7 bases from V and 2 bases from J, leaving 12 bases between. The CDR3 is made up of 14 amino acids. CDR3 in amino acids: CAIMAGNTGNTIYF. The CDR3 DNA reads TGTGCCATCATGGCAGGGAATACTGGAAACACCATATATTTT.

The CDR3 region has the DNA TGTGCCAGCAGCTCCTCCCGAGGCAGGGACAATGAGCAGTTCTTC. Protein: CASSSSRGRDNEQFF. The chain couples TRBV13 to TRBJ2-1; TRBD1 might be the D (5 bases). Germline-derived CDR1 and CDR2 are PRHDT and FYEKMQ (reference sequence). This CDR3 has 15 residues. Trimming removed 4 bases at V and 5 bases at J, with 15 bases between. Based on the CDR3 plus reference TRBV13 and TRBJ2-1, the full variable domain is AAGVIQSPRHLIKEKRETATLKCYPIPRHDTVYWYQQGPGQDPQFLISFYEKMQSDKGSIPDRFSAQQFSDYHSELNMSSLELGDSALYFCASSSSRGRDNEQFFGPGTRLTVL.

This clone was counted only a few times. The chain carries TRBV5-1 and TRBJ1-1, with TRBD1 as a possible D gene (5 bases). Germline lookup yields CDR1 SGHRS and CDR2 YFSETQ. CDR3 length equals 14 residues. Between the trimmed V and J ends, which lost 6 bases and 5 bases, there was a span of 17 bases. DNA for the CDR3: TGCGCCAGCACGGCTGACCCAGCAGGGACTGAAGCTTTCTTT. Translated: CASTADPAGTEAFF.

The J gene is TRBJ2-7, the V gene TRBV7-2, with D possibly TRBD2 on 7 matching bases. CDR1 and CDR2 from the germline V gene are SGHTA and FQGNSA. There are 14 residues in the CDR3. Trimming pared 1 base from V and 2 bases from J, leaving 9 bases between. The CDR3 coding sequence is TGTGCCAGCAGCTTAGTCGGGGGGCCCTACGAGCAGTACTTC. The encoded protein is CASSLVGGPYEQYF.

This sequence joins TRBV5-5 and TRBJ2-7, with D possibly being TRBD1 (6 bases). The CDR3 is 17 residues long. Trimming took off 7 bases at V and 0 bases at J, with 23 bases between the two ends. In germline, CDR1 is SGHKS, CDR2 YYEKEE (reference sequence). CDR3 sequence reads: CASGTQILRDTSYEQYF. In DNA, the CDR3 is TGTGCCAGCGGGACACAGATACTCCGGGACACCTCCTACGAGCAGTACTTC.

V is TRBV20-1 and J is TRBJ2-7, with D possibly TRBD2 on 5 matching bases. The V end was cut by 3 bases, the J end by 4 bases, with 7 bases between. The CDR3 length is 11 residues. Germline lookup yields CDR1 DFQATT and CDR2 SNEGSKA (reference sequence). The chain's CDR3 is CSASWTYEQYF. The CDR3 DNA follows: TGCAGTGCTAGCTGGACTTACGAGCAGTACTTC.

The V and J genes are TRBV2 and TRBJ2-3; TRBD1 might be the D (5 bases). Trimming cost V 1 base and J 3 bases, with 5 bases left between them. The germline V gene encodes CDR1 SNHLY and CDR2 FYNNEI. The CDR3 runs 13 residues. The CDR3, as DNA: TGTGCCAGCAGTGAAGGACAGACAGATACGCAGTATTTT. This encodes CASSEGQTDTQYF.

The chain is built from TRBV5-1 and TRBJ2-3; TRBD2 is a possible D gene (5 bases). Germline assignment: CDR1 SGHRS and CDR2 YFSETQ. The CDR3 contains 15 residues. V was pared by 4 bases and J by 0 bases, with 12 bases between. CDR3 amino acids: CASSREGDSTDTQYF. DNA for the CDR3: TGCGCCAGCAGCCGCGAGGGAGATAGCACAGATACGCAGTATTTT.

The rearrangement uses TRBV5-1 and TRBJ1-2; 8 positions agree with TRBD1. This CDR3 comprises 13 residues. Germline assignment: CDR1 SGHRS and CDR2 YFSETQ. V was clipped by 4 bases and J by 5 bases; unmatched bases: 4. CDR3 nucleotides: TGCGCCAGCAGCCCGGGACAGGAATATGGCTACACCTTC. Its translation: CASSPGQEYGYTF.

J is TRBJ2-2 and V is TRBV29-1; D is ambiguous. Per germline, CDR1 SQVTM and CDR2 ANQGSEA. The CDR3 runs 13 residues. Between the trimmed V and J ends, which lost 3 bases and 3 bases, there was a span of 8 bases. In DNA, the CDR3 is TGCAGCGTTGACGGTCATCACACCGGGGAGCTGTTTTTT. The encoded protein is CSVDGHHTGELFF.

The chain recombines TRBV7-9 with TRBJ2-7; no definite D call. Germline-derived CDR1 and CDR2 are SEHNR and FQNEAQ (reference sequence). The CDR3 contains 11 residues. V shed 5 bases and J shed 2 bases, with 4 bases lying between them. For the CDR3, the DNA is TGTGCCAGCAGCGACACCTACGAGCAGTACTTC. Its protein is CASSDTYEQYF. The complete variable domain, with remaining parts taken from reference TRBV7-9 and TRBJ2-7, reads DTGVSQNPRHKITKRGQNVTFRCDPISEHNRLYWYRQTLGQGPEFLTYFQNEAQLEKSRLLSDRFSAERPKGSFSTLEIQRTEQGDSAMYLCASSDTYEQYFGPGTRLTVT.

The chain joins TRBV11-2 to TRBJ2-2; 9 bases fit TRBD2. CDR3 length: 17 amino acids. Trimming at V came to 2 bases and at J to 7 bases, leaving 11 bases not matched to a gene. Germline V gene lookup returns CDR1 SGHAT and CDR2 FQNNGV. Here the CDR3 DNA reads TGTGCCAGCAGCTTATCAGTGGCGGGAGGGGAAATCGGGGAGCTGTTTTTT. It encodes CASSLSVAGGEIGELFF.

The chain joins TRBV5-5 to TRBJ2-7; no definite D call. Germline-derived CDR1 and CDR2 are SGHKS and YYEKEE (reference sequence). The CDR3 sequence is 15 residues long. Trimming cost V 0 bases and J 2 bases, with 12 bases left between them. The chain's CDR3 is CASSLDFSGPYEQYF. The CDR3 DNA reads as TGTGCCAGCAGCTTGGATTTTTCGGGTCCCTACGAGCAGTACTTC.